This TCR beta chain was recovered during a study of read filtering for tumor transcriptome and immune sequencing. Molecular barcoded adaptors covering alpha/delta and beta/gamma chains were used on around 370 ng RNA. Via MiXCR, TCRdb re-called the reads, giving one row per CDR3 protein. The table includes about 35,000 distinct CDR3 sequences, 14% detected once. The study's findings and limits: Correlation between methods rose after single-read clonotypes were removed.

A word on this clonotype: The antigen is not known. A single base is all that separates this from a far larger clone, so a read error is likely.

The germline V gene encodes CDR1 MNHEY and CDR2 SVGEGT. The CDR3 runs to 14 residues. This TCR came from a donor at least 40 years old with multiple myeloma. This sequence joins TRBV6-2 or TRBV6-3 and TRBJ2-1; 7 bases are a match to TRBD2. The sequenced sample was a population of CD138-negative cells sorted from bone marrow. The CDR3 nucleotides are TGTGCCAGCAGCAGTCTAGCGGAGCACAATGAGCAGCTCTTC. Translated, it gives CASSSLAEHNEQLF.